These 17 T cell receptor beta chains came from one sample sequenced in a study of PD-1 blockade in classical Hodgkin lymphoma. Assay: immunoSEQ multiplex PCR; the TCRdb copy retains only in-frame clones and omits some. Of roughly 47,000 clones in the sample, over 60% were seen once. Autologous stem cell transplantation was followed by relapse in every patient, and brentuximab vedotin exposure varied. Specimen: peripheral blood mononuclear cells (PBMCs), collected before the second cycle of nivolumab. These receptor sequences come from a human donor with classical Hodgkin lymphoma.

The rearrangement links TRBV5-5 to TRBJ2-1, with TRBD2 identical over 9 bases. The CDR3 totals 13 residues. CDR1 is SGHKS, CDR2 YYEKEE, per germline (reference sequence). V shed 5 bases, J shed 7 bases, and the junction held 4 bases outside the gene matches. CDR3 coding DNA: TGTGCCAGCAGTCGACTAGCGGATAATGAGCAGTTCTTC. Translated: CASSRLADNEQFF. Drawing the rest from reference TRBV5-5 and TRBJ2-1, the complete variable domain is DAGVTQSPTHLIKTRGQQVTLRCSPISGHKSVSWYQQVLGQGPQFIFQYYEKEERGRGNFPDRFSARQFPNYSSELNVNALLLGDSALYLCASSRLADNEQFFGPGTRLTVL.

The CDR3: CASSLCCWPHSYEQYF. CDR3 DNA: TGTGCCAGCAGTTTATGCTGTTGGCCACACTCCTACGAGCAGTACTTC. The chain is built from TRBV28 and TRBJ2-7; no firm D call. V lost 0 bases to trimming and J lost 0 bases, with 12 bases between them. This CDR3 comprises 16 residues. CDR1 is MDHEN and CDR2 is SYDVKM in the germline V gene.

The chain couples TRBV30 to TRBJ2-7; D is uncertain. V was pared by 1 base and J by 2 bases, with 9 bases between. The CDR3 extends over 13 amino acids. CDR1 GTSNPN and CDR2 SVGIG come from the germline V gene (reference sequence). As DNA, the CDR3 is TGTGCCTGGAGTGAGGGAACGACCTACGAGCAGTACTTC. Its translation is CAWSEGTTYEQYF. Full variable domain (outside the CDR3, taken from reference TRBV30 and TRBJ2-7): SQTIHQWPATLVQPVGSPLSLECTVEGTSNPNLYWYRQAAGRGLQLLFYSVGIGQISSEVPQNLSASRPQDRQFILSSKKLLLSDSGFYLCAWSEGTTYEQYFGPGTRLTVT.

This clone came up once. The chain recombines TRBV29-1 with TRBJ1-2; D not resolved. V lost 0 bases, J lost 4 bases, and 9 bases lay in between. The CDR3 totals 13 residues. Germline loops: CDR1 SQVTM, CDR2 ANQGSEA. The CDR3 sequence is CSVEDGRSYGYTF. CDR3 in DNA: TGCAGCGTTGAAGATGGGCGGAGCTATGGCTACACCTTC.

V usage is TRBV19 and J usage is TRBJ2-1; D perhaps matches TRBD2 (5 bases). CDR3 length: 17 residues. Trimming left V 3 bases short and J 3 bases short, with 18 bases between. CDR1 and CDR2 from the germline V gene are LNHDA and SQIVND (reference sequence). CDR3 nucleotides: TGTGCCAGTAGTATGCCCCCAGAGGAGCGGTACTACAATGAGCAGTTCTTC. Translation: CASSMPPEERYYNEQFF.

V and J are TRBV5-1 and TRBJ2-5; 9 bases align to TRBD1. The germline CDR1 and CDR2 sequences are SGHRS and YFSETQ. The ends lost 3 bases at V and 3 bases at J; junction bases unmatched: 15. The CDR3 is 18 residues long. CDR3 protein: CASSSSTGGVIFKETQYF. The CDR3 bases are TGCGCCAGCAGCTCATCTACAGGGGGCGTTATCTTTAAAGAGACCCAGTACTTC.

J is TRBJ1-5 and V is TRBV9, with 7 bases aligning to TRBD1. Germline V CDR1 and CDR2: SGDLS, YYNGEE. The CDR3 contains 15 residues. V shed 4 bases and J 2 bases; nucleotides not matched to a gene: 6. CDR3 in amino acids: CASSPTGSGNQPQHF. The CDR3 DNA reads TGTGCCAGCAGCCCGACAGGGTCGGGCAATCAGCCCCAGCATTTT. Based on the CDR3 plus reference TRBV9 and TRBJ1-5, the full variable domain is DSGVTQTPKHLITATGQRVTLRCSPRSGDLSVYWYQQSLDQGLQFLIQYYNGEERAKGNILERFSAQQFPDLHSELNLSSLELGDSALYFCASSPTGSGNQPQHFGDGTRLSIL.

V gene TRBV30 combines with J gene TRBJ1-3; D ambiguous. CDR3 length equals 16 residues. The V end was cut by 1 base, the J end by 2 bases, with 15 bases between. Germline-derived CDR1 and CDR2 are GTSNPN and SVGIG (reference sequence). The CDR3 loop is CAWSGGFRGTGNTIYF. The CDR3 nucleotides are TGTGCCTGGAGTGGAGGTTTTCGGGGAACTGGAAACACCATATATTTT.

The chain links TRBV27 to TRBJ1-1, with D hard to call. CDR1 and CDR2 (germline): MNHEY, SMNVEV (reference sequence). This CDR3 has 13 amino acids. V was trimmed by 2 bases and J by 5 bases, leaving 9 bases between them. This CDR3 reads CASSLNPGTEAFF. CDR3 coding DNA: TGTGCCAGCAGTTTAAACCCGGGAACTGAAGCTTTCTTT.

The chain joins TRBV6-5 to TRBJ2-7; 7 nucleotides line up with TRBD2. Germline CDR1 and CDR2: MNHEY and SVGAGI. The V gene end was trimmed by 6 bases and the J gene end by 3 bases; junction bases not matched to a gene: 11. The CDR3 sequence is 15 residues long. CDR3 sequence: CASRKIREVLYEQYF. The CDR3 bases are TGTGCCAGCAGAAAAATTCGGGAGGTCCTCTACGAGCAGTACTTC.

The chain has TRBV10-3 and TRBJ2-5; perhaps TRBD1 as D (6 bases). This CDR3 has 13 residues. The V end was cut by 2 bases, the J end by 9 bases, with 13 bases between. Germline CDR1 and CDR2: ENHRY and SYGVKD. The CDR3 coding sequence is TGTGCCATCAGTGAGGTAGTCAAGGGGGCCCAGTACTTC. Its translation is CAISEVVKGAQYF.

The V and J genes are TRBV30 and TRBJ1-1; possibly TRBD1 for D (6 bases). The V gene lost 6 bases and the J gene lost 3 bases, with 14 bases spanning the gap. The CDR3 has 13 amino acids. Germline values: CDR1 GTSNPN, CDR2 SVGIG (reference sequence). Written as DNA, the CDR3 is TGTGCCTGTCGACAGGAATCGGACACTGAAGCTTTCTTT. It specifies CACRQESDTEAFF.

This clone showed up just a few times. The sample holds other DNA sequences that translate to the same CDR3. The gene calls are TRBV10-3 and TRBJ1-1, with no clear D. The germline V gene encodes CDR1 ENHRY and CDR2 SYGVKD. This CDR3 has 14 residues. V was cut by 2 bases and J by 2 bases, with 9 bases left in between. CDR3: CAISEPGGNTEAFF. In DNA, the CDR3 is TGTGCCATCAGTGAGCCGGGAGGAAACACTGAAGCTTTCTTT.

V is TRBV4-1 and J is TRBJ1-2, with D hard to call. This CDR3 is 15 amino acids long. In germline, CDR1 is MGHRA, CDR2 YSYEKL. The ends were cut back, 0 bases at V and 4 bases at J, with 12 bases in the middle. CDR3 DNA: TGCGCCAGCAGCCAAGACCGCGGGCGGGGCTATGGCTACACCTTC. Encoded protein: CASSQDRGRGYGYTF.

V is TRBV28 and J is TRBJ1-1; 7 bases fit TRBD1. Trimming at V came to 2 bases and at J to 3 bases, leaving 6 bases not matched to a gene. The CDR3 is made up of 15 amino acids. CDR1 is MDHEN, CDR2 SYDVKM, per germline. Here the CDR3 reads CASSLTQGWYTEAFF. Written as DNA, the CDR3 is TGTGCCAGCAGTTTAACACAGGGGTGGTACACTGAAGCTTTCTTT.

This chain joins TRBV18 and TRBJ2-7, with TRBD2 as a possible D gene (6 bases). The CDR3 has 14 amino acids. V lost 3 bases, J lost 2 bases, and 11 bases lay in between. Germline CDR1 reads KGHSH; CDR2 reads LQKENI. CDR3 sequence (DNA): TGTGCCAGCTCACCCGGACTATTAACCTACGAGCAGTACTTC. Translated: CASSPGLLTYEQYF.

The chain has TRBV5-1 and TRBJ2-7; the match to TRBD2 covers 12 bases. This CDR3 has 15 residues. V shed 4 bases, J shed 3 bases, and the junction held 5 bases outside the gene matches. In germline, CDR1 is SGHRS, CDR2 YFSETQ. CDR3 protein: CASSPSGGGFYEQYF. CDR3 DNA sequence: TGCGCCAGCAGCCCTAGCGGGGGGGGTTTCTACGAGCAGTACTTC.